These 22 T cell receptor beta chains came from one sample sequenced in a study of vaccination and CD4 T cells after COVID-19. Oncomine TCR Beta short-read sequencing was applied to DNA from cultured CD4+ T cells. TCRdb recomputed calls from the PCR reads with MiXCR, one row per CDR3 protein. This sample has roughly 9,300 distinct CDR3 sequences, with 55% to 75% found just once. These receptors are not linked to any known antigen. Treatment in this sample: approximately nine-day PBMC culture with coronavirus spike peptide pools or control peptides (ViraFEST assay). Sequencing was carried out using CD4+ T cells from blood, cultured in vitro. Receptors were obtained from a human donor who had recovered from COVID-19.

This clonotype was seen just once. The CDR3 region is CSARARTRGADTQYF. In DNA form, the CDR3 reads TGCAGTGCTAGAGCTAGGACTAGGGGAGCAGATACGCAGTATTTT. The rearrangement links TRBV20-1 to TRBJ2-3; 7 nucleotides line up with TRBD2. Germline lookup yields CDR1 DFQATT and CDR2 SNEGSKA (reference sequence). The CDR3 extends over 15 amino acids. V lost 1 base and J lost 4; bases outside the gene matches: 8.

This clonotype was observed a handful of times. The V gene is TRBV6-2 or TRBV6-3, the J gene TRBJ1-2, with D possibly TRBD1 on 5 matching bases. The V gene lost 7 bases and the J gene lost 1 base, with 16 bases spanning the gap. This CDR3 has 15 residues. Germline lookup yields CDR1 MNHEY and CDR2 SVGEGT. CDR3 in DNA: TGTGCCAGCAACAGACCTGGGACGGGTAACTATGGCTACACCTTC. Translated: CASNRPGTGNYGYTF.

The chain recombines TRBV7-8 with TRBJ1-5; 9 nucleotides agree with TRBD1. The CDR3 totals 14 residues. The J segment lost 10 bases and the V segment lost 3 bases, leaving 7 bases of the junction unmatched. Germline V gene data show CDR1 as SGHVS and CDR2 as FQNEAQ. The CDR3 region is CASSLRDREAPQHF. The CDR3 nucleotides are TGTGCCAGCAGCTTGAGGGACAGGGAGGCACCCCAGCATTTT.

This chain connects TRBV20-1 to TRBJ2-3, with D hard to call. The germline V and J ends were trimmed by 5 bases and 0 bases, with 9 bases remaining between them. Germline V gene data show CDR1 as DFQATT and CDR2 as SNEGSKA (reference sequence). CDR3 size: 13 residues. The CDR3 region has the DNA TGCAGTGCTGCCCAGCCGAGCACAGATACGCAGTATTTT. Amino acid sequence: CSAAQPSTDTQYF.

The chain joins TRBV7-2 to TRBJ1-3, with D hard to call. V lost 9 bases to trimming and J lost 5 bases, with 20 bases between them. Germline V lookup: CDR1 SGHTA, CDR2 FQGNSA. The CDR3 totals 15 residues. This chain's CDR3 is CASGERAISRNTIYF. The CDR3 region has the DNA TGTGCCAGTGGAGAGAGGGCGATCTCCCGAAACACCATATATTTT.

The chain recombines TRBV6-1 with TRBJ2-7; no definite D call. The CDR3 extends over 12 amino acids. V dropped 6 bases and J dropped 5 bases, with 11 bases sitting between them. Germline V gives CDR1 MNHNS, CDR2 SASEGT. The CDR3 protein is CASRLRYNEQYF. CDR3 nucleotide sequence: TGTGCCAGCAGGCTACGGTATAACGAGCAGTACTTC.

This chain joins TRBV24-1 and TRBJ2-6; 8 bases match TRBD1. Trimming removed 3 bases from V and 1 base from J; junction bases left unmatched: 7. CDR3 length equals 18 residues. Germline CDR1 reads KGHDR; CDR2 reads SFDVKD. The CDR3 DNA sequence: TGTGCCACCAGTGATCCAGGGGGCCTGGGGTCTGGGGCCAACGTCCTGACTTTC. Its translation: CATSDPGGLGSGANVLTF.

This chain links TRBV11-2 with TRBJ2-3, with 10 bases that match TRBD1. The junction had 4 bases not matched to a gene; V was cut back by 5 bases and J by 2 bases. The germline CDR1 and CDR2 sequences are SGHAT and FQNNGV. CDR3 length equals 15 residues. For the CDR3, the DNA is TGTGCCAGCAGCCCGGGACAGGGGACCACAGATACGCAGTATTTT. Amino acid sequence: CASSPGQGTTDTQYF.

This rearrangement joins TRBV20-1 to TRBJ2-5; D may be TRBD1 (6 bases). V lost 0 bases, J lost 4 bases, and 18 bases lay in between. Germline V lookup: CDR1 DFQATT, CDR2 SNEGSKA (reference sequence). This CDR3 has 16 amino acids. The CDR3: CSAREAVGALVETQYF. In nucleotides, the CDR3 is TGCAGTGCTAGAGAAGCGGTGGGGGCCCTTGTAGAGACCCAGTACTTC.

CDR3 nucleotides: TGTGCCAGCAGCTTAGCGGTCGGGTACGGCTACACCTTC. Translating it yields CASSLAVGYGYTF. The chain couples TRBV7-9 to TRBJ1-2; D is undetermined. Germline V lookup: CDR1 SEHNR, CDR2 FQNEAQ (reference sequence). The length of the CDR3 is 13 residues. Trimming took off 0 bases at V and 8 bases at J, with 10 bases between the two ends. The full variable domain, rest sourced from reference TRBV7-9 and TRBJ1-2, is DTGVSQNPRHKITKRGQNVTFRCDPISEHNRLYWYRQTLGQGPEFLTYFQNEAQLEKSRLLSDRFSAERPKGSFSTLEIQRTEQGDSAMYLCASSLAVGYGYTFGSGTRLTVV.

The V and J genes are TRBV7-3 and TRBJ2-1, with D tentatively TRBD2 (6 bases). Germline V gives CDR1 SGHTA, CDR2 FQGTGA. Deletions cut 1 base from V and 11 bases from J, with 15 bases between. The CDR3 runs 14 residues. CDR3 sequence: CASSLIGGGGKQFF. CDR3 DNA sequence: TGTGCCAGCAGCTTAATAGGAGGTGGGGGGAAGCAGTTCTTC.

This chain joins TRBV11-3 and TRBJ1-2; perhaps TRBD1 as D (5 bases). This CDR3 has 14 residues. Trimming took off 5 bases at V and 3 bases at J, with 13 bases between the two ends. The germline V gene encodes CDR1 SGHNT and CDR2 YENEEA. The DNA of the CDR3 is TGTGCCAGCAGCATAGCAGGGTGGGACTATGGCTACACCTTC. Translation gives CASSIAGWDYGYTF. Filled out from reference TRBV11-3 and TRBJ1-2, the complete variable domain reads EAGVVQSPRYKIIEKKQPVAFWCNPISGHNTLYWYLQNLGQGPELLIRYENEEAVDDSQLPKDRFSAERLKGVDSTLKIQPAELGDSAVYLCASSIAGWDYGYTFGSGTRLTVV.

The chain joins TRBV20-1 to TRBJ2-2; weak D call: TRBD1 (5 bases). The ends were cut back, 4 bases at V and 0 bases at J, with 9 bases in the middle. This CDR3 spans 14 amino acids. From germline, CDR1 is DFQATT and CDR2 SNEGSKA (reference sequence). The CDR3: CSAISRANTGELFF. The CDR3 bases are TGCAGTGCTATTTCCAGGGCGAACACCGGGGAGCTGTTTTTT.

This rearrangement joins TRBV29-1 to TRBJ1-2; D is unclear. Germline V gene sequence: CDR1 SQVTM, CDR2 ANQGSEA. The CDR3 runs 12 residues. The V end lost 4 bases, the J end lost 4 bases, and 10 bases lay between the germline ends. CDR3 bases: TGCAGCGTTGTCACATCCGTCTATGGCTACACCTTC. It translates to CSVVTSVYGYTF.

This clonotype was observed a few times. The chain is built from TRBV24-1 and TRBJ2-3; TRBD1 is a possible D gene (6 bases). The CDR3 covers 15 residues. From germline, CDR1 is KGHDR and CDR2 SFDVKD. Trimming took 4 bases from V and 1 from J, leaving 11 bases between them. The CDR3 sequence is CATSEGGIGTDTQYF. The CDR3 DNA follows: TGTGCCACCAGTGAAGGGGGAATAGGCACAGATACGCAGTATTTT.

The chain has TRBV7-8 and TRBJ1-1; D perhaps matches TRBD1 (5 bases). Trimming cost V 5 bases and J 5 bases, with 21 bases left between them. The CDR3 length is 16 residues. The germline V gene has CDR1 SGHVS and CDR2 FQNEAQ. This CDR3 reads CASSPSRAGGETEAFF. DNA of the CDR3: TGTGCCAGCAGCCCAAGCCGGGCCGGGGGGGAGACTGAAGCTTTCTTT.

The chain has TRBV7-3 and TRBJ2-2, with unresolved D. CDR1 and CDR2 from the germline V gene are SGHTA and FQGTGA. The CDR3 has 13 amino acids. V shed 4 bases and J shed 2 bases, with 5 bases lying between them. Written as DNA, the CDR3 is TGTGCCAGCAGCTCCGACAACACCGGGGAGCTGTTTTTT. Its protein is CASSSDNTGELFF.

The V and J genes are TRBV6-4 and TRBJ2-7; weak D call: TRBD2 (5 bases). V lost 3 bases and J lost 2, with 14 bases in between. Germline V gene data show CDR1 as MRHNA and CDR2 as SNTAGT. This CDR3 is built from 15 residues. CDR3 in DNA: TGTGCCAGCAGTGATGAAGACGGCGGGCCCTACGAGCAGTACTTC. Translated: CASSDEDGGPYEQYF.

This chain connects TRBV7-6 to TRBJ2-1; TRBD2 aligns across 7 bases. Trimming removed 5 bases from V and 7 bases from J; junction bases left unmatched: 17. Germline V CDR1 and CDR2: SGHVS, FNYEAQ. The CDR3 is 17 amino acids. The CDR3 DNA follows: TGTGCCAGCAGCGCACCCCACGGGCTAGCGGCCCAAAATGAGCAGTTCTTC. Translating it yields CASSAPHGLAAQNEQFF.

CDR3 region: CSARRSGGDTQYF. CDR3 in DNA: TGCAGTGCTAGACGTAGCGGAGGAGATACGCAGTATTTT. V usage is TRBV20-1 and J usage is TRBJ2-3; D perhaps matches TRBD2 (6 bases). Trimming removed 2 bases from V and 5 bases from J, with 11 bases in between. The CDR3 has 13 amino acids. Germline CDR1 DFQATT, CDR2 SNEGSKA (reference sequence).

V gene TRBV20-1 combines with J gene TRBJ2-3, with 10 positions matching TRBD2. Unmatched junction bases numbered 8, after V lost 3 bases and J lost 5 bases. The CDR3 is 15 residues long. CDR1 is DFQATT, CDR2 SNEGSKA, per germline (reference sequence). Here the CDR3 DNA reads TGCAGTGCTAGCGTAGCGGGGGGCCCGGGAGATACGCAGTATTTT. Protein product: CSASVAGGPGDTQYF.

This chain connects TRBV7-9 to TRBJ2-1; D possibly corresponds to TRBD2 (5 bases). Germline CDR1 and CDR2: SEHNR and FQNEAQ (reference sequence). The CDR3 has 14 residues. Between the trimmed V and J ends, which lost 8 bases and 0 bases, there was a span of 11 bases. The CDR3 sequence: CASPRAGSYNEQFF. The CDR3 DNA is TGTGCCAGCCCACGGGCGGGCTCCTACAATGAGCAGTTCTTC. Full variable domain (remainder filled in from reference TRBV7-9 and TRBJ2-1): DTGVSQNPRHKITKRGQNVTFRCDPISEHNRLYWYRQTLGQGPEFLTYFQNEAQLEKSRLLSDRFSAERPKGSFSTLEIQRTEQGDSAMYLCASPRAGSYNEQFFGPGTRLTVL.